Here is one T cell receptor beta chain with its context. Its antigen is unknown. The data stem from a study of Graves' ophthalmopathy and Graves' hyperthyroidism. At the level of the study: Blood was drawn at initial diagnosis, before any treatment. Study-level points and caveats: Forecasting of ophthalmopathy progression by the model achieved about 69% sensitivity and approximately 72% specificity.

For repertoire sequencing, the TCR beta CDR3 regions were amplified from RNA transcripts. Second-round multiplex PCR came after a first-round RT-PCR that employed HTBI primers. TCRdb re-called the multiplex PCR reads with MiXCR, one entry per CDR3 protein. The data hold about 380,000 distinct CDR3 sequences, with 15% to 19% observed a single time. The authors defined stable hyperthyroidism as no ophthalmopathy within 18 months of follow-up. The PBMCs used were ones drawn from less than 12 ml of fresh peripheral blood. V was clipped by 0 bases and J by 3 bases, with 5 bases between them. This CDR3 spans 13 amino acids.

The chain links TRBV12-3 or TRBV12-4 to TRBJ1-1, with no clear D. This clonotype was obtained from a young woman with stable Graves' hyperthyroidism. Material: peripheral blood. CDR3 in DNA: TGTGCCAGCAGTTTAGCGCTCGACACTGAAGCTTTCTTT. This codes for CASSLALDTEAFF.